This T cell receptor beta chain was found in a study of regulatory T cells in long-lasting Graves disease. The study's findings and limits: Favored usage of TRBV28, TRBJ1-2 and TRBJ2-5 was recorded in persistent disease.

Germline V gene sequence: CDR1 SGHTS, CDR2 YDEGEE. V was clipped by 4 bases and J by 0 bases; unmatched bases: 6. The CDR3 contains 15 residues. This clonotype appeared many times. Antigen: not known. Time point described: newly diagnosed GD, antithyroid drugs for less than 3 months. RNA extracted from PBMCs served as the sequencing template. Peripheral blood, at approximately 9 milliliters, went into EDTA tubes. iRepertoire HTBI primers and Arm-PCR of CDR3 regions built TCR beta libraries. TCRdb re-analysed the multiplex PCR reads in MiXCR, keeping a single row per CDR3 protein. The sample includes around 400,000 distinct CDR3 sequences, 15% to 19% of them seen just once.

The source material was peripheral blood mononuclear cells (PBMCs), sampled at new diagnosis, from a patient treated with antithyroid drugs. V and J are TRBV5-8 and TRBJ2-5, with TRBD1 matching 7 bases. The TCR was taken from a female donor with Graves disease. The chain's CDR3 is CASSPGTAYQETQYF. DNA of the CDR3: TGTGCCAGCAGCCCCGGGACAGCATACCAAGAGACCCAGTACTTC.